This TCR beta chain was sequenced for a study of shared clonotypes between healthy human individuals. Whole-study context: Donors had three CD4 naive, three CD4 memory, two CD8 naive and one CD8 memory plate apiece. Study observations and caveats: Larger estimated richness was generally seen in naive subsets than in memory subsets.

On this clone: Its specificity is not known. This sample also contains other DNA sequences that code for the same CDR3.

There are 13 residues in the CDR3. Germline V gene data show CDR1 as MNHNS and CDR2 as SASEGT. V was clipped by 5 bases and J by 3 bases; unmatched bases: 3. This table comes from immunoSEQ multiplex PCR, and its TCRdb copy is limited to in-frame clones, with some not included. The table lists about 2.4 million clones, 90% to 95% of them singletons. This sequence originates from a man between 18 and 29 years old in good health. Some clones in this sample may be carry-over from other donors' samples. The sequencing sample was made of naive CD4+ T cells from PBMCs. As to subset: CD45RA+ positively selected. The V gene is TRBV6-1, the J gene TRBJ2-5; TRBD1 aligns across 7 bases. The CDR3, as DNA: TGTGCCAGCAGTAGAGACAGGGAAGAGACCCAGTACTTC. It encodes CASSRDREETQYF.